These T cell receptor beta chains were read from a single sample in a study of blood T cell repertoires in COVID-19. TCRdb keeps only in-frame clones here, not all; method: immunoSEQ multiplex PCR. The sample records 100,000 to 130,000 clones, about four fifths being singletons. The specimen was peripheral blood. The receptor set was obtained from a woman in her seventies with acute or convalescent COVID-19. CDR3s include the opening cysteine and the closing phenylalanine or tryptophan. D genes are given only for firm matches. Part of the rows lack a size; the others show once, few, many or a class for expanded clones.

d_call	j_call	clone_size	v_call	cdr3_aa	cdr3_nt
TRBD2	TRBJ2-1	-	TRBV10-3	CAISSTSGSIEQFF	TGTGCCATCAGTTCCACTAGCGGGAGCATTGAGCAGTTCTTC
-	TRBJ1-2	-	TRBV10-3	CATALTVNYGYTF	TGTGCCACTGCGCTGACAGTCAACTATGGCTACACCTTC
TRBD1	TRBJ2-2	-	TRBV12-3/TRBV12-4	CASSYRGPGELFF	TGTGCCAGCAGCTACAGGGGTCCCGGGGAGCTGTTTTTT
-	TRBJ1-2	-	TRBV19	CASSINREGYTF	TGTGCCAGTAGTATAAACAGGGAAGGCTACACCTTC
TRBD1	TRBJ1-4	-	TRBV6-4	CASSAHRVRGQDEKLFF	TGTGCCAGCAGTGCACACCGGGTAAGGGGGCAGGATGAAAAACTGTTTTTT
TRBD1	TRBJ1-6	few	TRBV18	CASSPPGQAYNSPLHF	TGTGCCAGCTCACCCCCCGGACAGGCCTATAATTCACCCCTCCACTTT
-	TRBJ2-7	-	TRBV3-1/TRBV3-2	CASSQDPGLSYEQYF	TGTGCCAGCAGCCAAGATCCAGGGCTCTCCTACGAGCAGTACTTC
TRBD1	TRBJ1-2	-	TRBV7-9	CASTDRGGGYTF	TGTGCCAGCACTGACAGGGGGGGCGGCTACACCTTC
TRBD1	TRBJ1-3	-	TRBV2	CASRTGAGNTIYF	TGTGCCAGCAGAACAGGGGCTGGAAACACCATATATTTT
-	TRBJ1-2	once	TRBV6-5	CASSYRGRYGYTF	TGTGCCAGCAGTTACAGGGGCCGGTATGGCTACACCTTC
-	TRBJ2-7	-	TRBV5-6	CASSFPGQHYEQYF	TGTGCCAGCAGCTTCCCCGGACAGCACTACGAGCAGTACTTC
-	TRBJ1-2	-	TRBV21-1	CASSKGQGEFYGYTF	TGTGCCAGCAGCAAGGGACAGGGGGAATTCTATGGCTACACCTTC
-	TRBJ1-6	-	TRBV27	CASSSTVDSPLHF	TGTGCCAGCAGTTCTACCGTCGATTCACCCCTCCACTTT
-	TRBJ2-1	-	TRBV7-2	CASSLGQADNEQFF	TGTGCCAGCAGCTTAGGACAGGCCGACAATGAGCAGTTCTTC
TRBD1	TRBJ2-3	-	TRBV10-3	CAISERQGVTDTQYF	TGTGCCATCAGTGAGCGACAGGGGGTCACAGATACGCAGTATTTT
TRBD2	TRBJ2-3	-	TRBV7-3	CASSLISAGGGADTQYF	TGTGCCAGCAGCTTAATTTCGGCGGGAGGAGGGGCAGATACGCAGTATTTT
-	TRBJ1-3	once	TRBV9	CASSVEQLSGNTIYF	TGTGCCAGCAGCGTAGAACAGCTATCTGGAAACACCATATATTTT
TRBD1	TRBJ2-3	few	TRBV29-1	CSYRGSTDTQYF	TGCAGCTACAGGGGTTCCACAGATACGCAGTATTTT
TRBD2	TRBJ2-3	-	TRBV11-3	CASSPRREGPDTQYF	TGTGCCAGCAGCCCTCGGCGGGAGGGCCCAGATACGCAGTATTTT
-	TRBJ1-3	-	TRBV1	CTSSPDRGCGNTIYF	TGCACCAGCAGCCCGGACAGGGGGTGTGGAAACACCATATATTTT
TRBD1	TRBJ2-2	-	TRBV7-9	CASSQKGGEGATGELFF	TGTGCCAGCAGCCAGAAGGGTGGCGAGGGGGCCACCGGGGAGCTGTTTTTT
-	TRBJ1-3	-	TRBV6-5	CASSTLGSSGNTIYF	TGTGCCAGCAGTACCTTAGGGAGCTCTGGAAACACCATATATTTT
-	TRBJ2-3	-	TRBV30	CAWSATDGWSDTQYF	TGTGCCTGGAGCGCCACCGACGGGTGGTCAGATACGCAGTATTTT
-	TRBJ2-3	-	TRBV19	CASTTAARGDTQYF	TGTGCCAGTACGACCGCGGCAAGAGGGGATACGCAGTATTTT